This TCR beta chain derives from a study of graft-versus-host responses after intestinal transplantation. For the study at large: Multivisceral, liver-intestinal, or isolated intestinal grafts went to recipients. Uniformly, recipients were administered anti-thymocyte globulin induction with subsequent tacrolimus and steroids for around 3 years. Study-wide findings and caveats: Declines in HvG clones occurring early post-transplant were associated with peak circulating GvH clone levels.

Assay used: immunoSEQ multiplex PCR; TCRdb lists only in-frame clones, some missing. Seen here are over 75,000 clones, roughly 91% observed once, and the top ten hold roughly 8%. This CDR3 spans 14 amino acids. CDR1 is MGHRA and CDR2 is YSYEKL in the germline V gene. Trimming shortened V by 3 bases and J by 0 bases, and 9 bases separated the two germline ends. This clone has just one count. Antigen: not known. V is TRBV4-1 and J is TRBJ2-7; no clear D gene. The sample was unstimulated CD8+ T cells sorted from spleen or lymph node cells, taken before transplant. The sequence came from a human donor who was the organ donor for an intestinal transplant. The CDR3 here is CASSQIRSSYEQYF. The CDR3 DNA sequence: TGCGCCAGCAGCCAGATAAGGAGCTCCTACGAGCAGTACTTC.